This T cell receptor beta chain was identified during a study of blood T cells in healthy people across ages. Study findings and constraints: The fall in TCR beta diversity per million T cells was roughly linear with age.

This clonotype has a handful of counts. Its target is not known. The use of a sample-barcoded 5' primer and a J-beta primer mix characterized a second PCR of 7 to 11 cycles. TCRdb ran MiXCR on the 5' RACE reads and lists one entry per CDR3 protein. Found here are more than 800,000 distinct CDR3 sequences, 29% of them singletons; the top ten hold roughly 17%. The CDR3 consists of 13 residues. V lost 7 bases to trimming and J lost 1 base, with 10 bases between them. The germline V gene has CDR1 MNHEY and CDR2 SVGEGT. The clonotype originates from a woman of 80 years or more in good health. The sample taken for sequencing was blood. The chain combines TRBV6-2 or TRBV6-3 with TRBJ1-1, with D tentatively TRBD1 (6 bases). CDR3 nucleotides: TGTGCCAGCACCCAGGGGTGGAACACTGAAGCTTTCTTT. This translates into CASTQGWNTEAFF.